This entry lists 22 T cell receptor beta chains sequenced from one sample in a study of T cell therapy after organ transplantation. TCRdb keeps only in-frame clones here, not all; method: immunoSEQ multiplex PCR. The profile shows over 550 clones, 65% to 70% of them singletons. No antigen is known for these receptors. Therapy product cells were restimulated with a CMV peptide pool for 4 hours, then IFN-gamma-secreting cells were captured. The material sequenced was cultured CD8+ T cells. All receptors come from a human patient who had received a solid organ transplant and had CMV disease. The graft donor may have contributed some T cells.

DNA of the CDR3: TGTGCCAGCAACCCGGAAGGGGGCCTAGCGCAAGATACGCAGTATTTT. It encodes CASNPEGGLAQDTQYF. The rearrangement uses TRBV7-8 and TRBJ2-3, with D maybe TRBD1 (7 bases). V was trimmed by 7 bases and J by 5 bases, leaving 22 bases between them. The germline V gene has CDR1 SGHVS and CDR2 FQNEAQ. This CDR3 spans 16 amino acids.

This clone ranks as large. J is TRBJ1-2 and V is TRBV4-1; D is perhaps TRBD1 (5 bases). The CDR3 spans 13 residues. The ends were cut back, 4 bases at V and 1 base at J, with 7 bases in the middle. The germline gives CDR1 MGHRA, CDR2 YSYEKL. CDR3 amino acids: CASSLQVNYGYTF. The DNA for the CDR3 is TGCGCCAGCAGCCTACAGGTTAACTATGGCTACACCTTC.

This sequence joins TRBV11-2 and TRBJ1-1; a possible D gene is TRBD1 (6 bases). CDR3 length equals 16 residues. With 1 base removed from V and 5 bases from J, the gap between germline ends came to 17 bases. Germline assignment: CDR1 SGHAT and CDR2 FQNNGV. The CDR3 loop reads CASSLGVGRGGTEAFF. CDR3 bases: TGTGCCAGCAGCTTAGGGGTTGGCAGGGGTGGGACTGAAGCTTTCTTT.

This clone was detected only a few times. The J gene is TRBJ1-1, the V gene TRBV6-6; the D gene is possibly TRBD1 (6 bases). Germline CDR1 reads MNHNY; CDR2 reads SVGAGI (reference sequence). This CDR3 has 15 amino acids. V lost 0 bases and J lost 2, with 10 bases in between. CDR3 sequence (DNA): TGTGCCAGCAGTTACTCGAGAGGGGGAAACACTGAAGCTTTCTTT. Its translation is CASSYSRGGNTEAFF.

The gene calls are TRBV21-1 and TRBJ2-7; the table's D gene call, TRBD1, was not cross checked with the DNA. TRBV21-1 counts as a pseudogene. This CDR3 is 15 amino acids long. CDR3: CASSKDGQGAAEQYF. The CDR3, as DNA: TGTGCCAGCAGCAAAGATGGACAGGGGGCAGCCGAGCAGTACTTC.

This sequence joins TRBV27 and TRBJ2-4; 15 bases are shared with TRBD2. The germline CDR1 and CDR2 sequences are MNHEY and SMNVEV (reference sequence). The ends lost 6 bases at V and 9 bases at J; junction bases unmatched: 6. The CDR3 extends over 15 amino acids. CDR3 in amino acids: CASRGLAGGGGIQYF. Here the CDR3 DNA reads TGTGCCAGCAGGGGACTAGCGGGAGGAGGGGGCATTCAGTACTTC.

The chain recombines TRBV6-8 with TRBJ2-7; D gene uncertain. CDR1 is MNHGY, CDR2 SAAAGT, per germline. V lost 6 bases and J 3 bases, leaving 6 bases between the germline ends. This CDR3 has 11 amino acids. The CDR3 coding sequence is TGTGCCAGCAGCTTGGGCTACGAGCAGTACTTC. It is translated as CASSLGYEQYF.

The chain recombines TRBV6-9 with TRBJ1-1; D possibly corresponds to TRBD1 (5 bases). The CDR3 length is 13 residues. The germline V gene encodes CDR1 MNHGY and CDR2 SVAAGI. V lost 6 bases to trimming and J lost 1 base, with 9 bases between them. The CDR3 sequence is CASSPGANTEAFF. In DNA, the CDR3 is TGTGCCAGCAGCCCCGGGGCGAACACTGAAGCTTTCTTT.

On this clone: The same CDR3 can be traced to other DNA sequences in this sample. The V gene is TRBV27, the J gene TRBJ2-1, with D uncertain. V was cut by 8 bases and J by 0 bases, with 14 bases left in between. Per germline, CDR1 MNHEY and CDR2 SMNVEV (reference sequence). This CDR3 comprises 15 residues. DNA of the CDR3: TGTGCCAGCCTCCCCATAGGAAGCTCCTACAATGAGCAGTTCTTC. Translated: CASLPIGSSYNEQFF.

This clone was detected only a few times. The CDR3 bases are TGTGCCAGCAGCGTAGCTGCGGCGATGAACACTGAAGCTTTCTTT. Protein: CASSVAAAMNTEAFF. The chain couples TRBV9 to TRBJ1-1, with D hard to call. V lost 0 bases and J lost 0, with 9 bases in between. This CDR3 has 15 amino acids. In germline, CDR1 is SGDLS, CDR2 YYNGEE.

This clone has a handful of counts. CDR3 nucleotides: TGCGCCAGCAGCCAAGAATCTGGGACAGGAGATGGCTACACCTTC. Its translation: CASSQESGTGDGYTF. V usage is TRBV4-1 and J usage is TRBJ1-2; 8 bases agree with TRBD1. Germline V CDR1 and CDR2: MGHRA, YSYEKL. The CDR3 has 15 residues. The V and J ends lost 0 bases and 6 bases, in that order; junction bases with no gene match: 6.

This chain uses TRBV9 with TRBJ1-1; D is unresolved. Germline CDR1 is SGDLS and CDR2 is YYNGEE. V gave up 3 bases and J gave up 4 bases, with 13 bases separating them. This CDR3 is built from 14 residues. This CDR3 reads CASSAHDVSTEAFF. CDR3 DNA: TGTGCCAGCAGCGCCCACGATGTTAGCACTGAAGCTTTCTTT.

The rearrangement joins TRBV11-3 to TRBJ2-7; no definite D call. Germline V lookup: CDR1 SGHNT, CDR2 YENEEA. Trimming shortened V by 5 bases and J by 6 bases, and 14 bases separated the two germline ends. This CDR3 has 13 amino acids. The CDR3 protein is CASSPTLGSEQYF. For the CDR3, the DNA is TGTGCCAGCAGCCCAACCTTGGGCTCCGAGCAGTACTTC.

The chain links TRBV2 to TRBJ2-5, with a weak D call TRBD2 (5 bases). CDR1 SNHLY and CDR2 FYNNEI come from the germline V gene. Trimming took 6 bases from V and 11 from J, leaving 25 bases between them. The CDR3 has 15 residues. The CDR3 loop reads CASSALSEISYGQYF. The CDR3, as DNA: TGTGCCAGCAGCGCCCTTAGCGAGATCTCCTACGGGCAGTACTTC.

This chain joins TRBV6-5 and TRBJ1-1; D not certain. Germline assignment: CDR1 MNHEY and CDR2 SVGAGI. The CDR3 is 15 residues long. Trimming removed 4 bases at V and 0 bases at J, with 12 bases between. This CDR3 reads CASSLMLNMNTEAFF. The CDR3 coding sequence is TGTGCCAGCAGTTTGATGCTGAACATGAACACTGAAGCTTTCTTT.

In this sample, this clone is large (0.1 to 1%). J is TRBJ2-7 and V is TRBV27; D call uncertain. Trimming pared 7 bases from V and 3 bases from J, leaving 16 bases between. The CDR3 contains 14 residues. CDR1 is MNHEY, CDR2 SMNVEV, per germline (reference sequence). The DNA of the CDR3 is TGTGCCAGCAACCCCGGTTCTAGTTACTACGAGCAGTACTTC. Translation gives CASNPGSSYYEQYF.

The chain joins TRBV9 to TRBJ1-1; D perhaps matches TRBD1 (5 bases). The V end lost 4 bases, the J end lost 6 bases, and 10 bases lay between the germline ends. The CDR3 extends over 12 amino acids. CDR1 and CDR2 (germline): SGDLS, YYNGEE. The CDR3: CASSPGAPEAFF. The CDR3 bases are TGTGCCAGCAGCCCCGGGGCACCTGAAGCTTTCTTT.

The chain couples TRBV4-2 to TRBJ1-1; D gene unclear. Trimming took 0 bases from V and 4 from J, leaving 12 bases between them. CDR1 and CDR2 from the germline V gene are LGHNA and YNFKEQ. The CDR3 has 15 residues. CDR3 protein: CASSQENAGGTEAFF. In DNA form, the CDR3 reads TGTGCCAGCAGCCAAGAGAATGCCGGAGGCACTGAAGCTTTCTTT.

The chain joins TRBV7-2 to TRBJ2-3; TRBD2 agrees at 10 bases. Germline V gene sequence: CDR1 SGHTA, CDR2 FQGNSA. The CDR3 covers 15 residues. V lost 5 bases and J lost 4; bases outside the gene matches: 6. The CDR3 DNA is TGTGCCAGCAGCCGCTCTAGCGGGAGAGCAGATACGCAGTATTTT. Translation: CASSRSSGRADTQYF. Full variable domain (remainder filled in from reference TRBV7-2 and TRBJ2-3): GAGVSQSPSNKVTEKGKDVELRCDPISGHTALYWYRQSLGQGLEFLIYFQGNSAPDKSGLPSDRFSAERTGGSVSTLTIQRTQQEDSAVYLCASSRSSGRADTQYFGPGTRLTVL.

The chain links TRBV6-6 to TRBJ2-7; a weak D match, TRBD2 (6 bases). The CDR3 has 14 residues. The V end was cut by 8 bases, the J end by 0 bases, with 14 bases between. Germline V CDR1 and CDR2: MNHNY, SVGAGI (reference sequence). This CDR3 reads CASSFGGSSYEQYF. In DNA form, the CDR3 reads TGTGCCAGCTCCTTCGGGGGAAGCTCCTACGAGCAGTACTTC.

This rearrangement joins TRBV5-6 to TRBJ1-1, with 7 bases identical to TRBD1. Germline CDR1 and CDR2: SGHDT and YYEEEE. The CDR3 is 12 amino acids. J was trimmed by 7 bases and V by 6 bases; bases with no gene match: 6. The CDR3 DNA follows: TGTGCCAGCACACAGGGGAGAGGTGAAGCTTTCTTT. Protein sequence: CASTQGRGEAFF.

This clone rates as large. CDR3 protein: CASSQRTGPGNTIYF. As DNA, the CDR3 is TGCGCCAGCAGCCAAAGGACAGGGCCTGGAAACACCATATATTTT. The chain combines TRBV4-1 with TRBJ1-3; 8 nucleotides line up with TRBD1. There are 15 residues in the CDR3. Per germline, CDR1 MGHRA and CDR2 YSYEKL. V was pared by 2 bases and J by 2 bases, with 2 bases of the junction left unmatched.